This TCR beta chain was documented in a study of OX40 agonist ivuxolimab in advanced cancers. Clones were sequenced by immunoSEQ multiplex PCR, and TCRdb holds only the in-frame ones, with some missing. The sample has under 90,000 clones, 89% seen once. V gave up 6 bases and J gave up 5 bases, with 13 bases separating them. The CDR3 sequence is 13 residues long. Germline V lookup: CDR1 MNHNY, CDR2 SVGAGI (reference sequence). The sequencing used CD4+ or CD8+ T cells sorted from blood, collected in a trial of the OX40 agonist ivuxolimab. The chain has TRBV6-6 and TRBJ1-2; maybe TRBD1 (6 bases). The receptor was derived from an adult with an advanced solid tumor such as melanoma, head and neck, liver or kidney cancer. DNA of the CDR3: TGTGCCAGCAGCCAGACAGGACGATATGGCTACACCTTC. Its translation is CASSQTGRYGYTF.